The clone carrying this T cell receptor beta chain was detected only a few times. This record comes from a study of T cell repertoires in cytomegalovirus infection. MiXCR was run by TCRdb on the reads, yielding one entry per CDR3 protein. The sample lists about 490,000 distinct CDR3 sequences, less than 30% occurring once. V was trimmed by 6 bases and J by 2 bases, leaving 22 bases between them. The germline V gene encodes CDR1 SEHNR and CDR2 FQNEAQ (reference sequence). CDR3 length equals 17 residues. The chain joins TRBV7-9 to TRBJ1-2; D not certain. The sequence was obtained from a human donor in good health (CMV status not recorded). Some clones in this sample may be carry-over from other donors' samples. Sequenced material: PBMCs. This chain's CDR3 is CASSATLHPADNYGYTF. The CDR3 region has the DNA TGTGCCAGCAGTGCGACCCTACATCCGGCCGACAACTATGGCTACACCTTC.